The 24 T cell receptor beta chains below were found in one sample sequenced in a study of response to subunit inactivated influenza vaccine. One entry per CDR3 protein, called by TCRdb with MiXCR from the RT-PCR reads. This table has about 780,000 distinct CDR3 sequences, less than 20% appearing once. The specimen was PBMCs from blood, collected about 5 days after vaccination. The receptor set was obtained from a man aged 50-59 years who received an inactivated influenza vaccine.

This clonotype was detected a few times. This chain connects TRBV12-3 or TRBV12-4 to TRBJ2-3; D remains ambiguous. The CDR3 is 12 residues long. V was shortened by 3 bases and J by 6 bases, with 7 bases between the two germline ends. The CDR3 sequence: CASSFTGDTQYF. In DNA form, the CDR3 reads TGTGCCAGCAGTTTTACGGGTGATACGCAGTATTTT.

The CDR3 region is CASSWGLAGMVDTGELFF. For the CDR3, the DNA is TGCGCCAGCAGCTGGGGACTAGCGGGGATGGTGGACACCGGGGAGCTGTTTTTT. The gene calls are TRBV5-1 and TRBJ2-2, with 13 positions matching TRBD2. This CDR3 is 18 amino acids long. J gave up 3 bases and V 3 bases, and 8 bases lay outside the gene matches. Germline values: CDR1 SGHRS, CDR2 YFSETQ.

The table lists this clonotype with a few counts. The V gene is TRBV6-1, the J gene TRBJ2-7, with 9 bases matching TRBD1. The germline V gene has CDR1 MNHNS and CDR2 SASEGT. V gave up 7 bases and J gave up 6 bases; unmatched junction bases: 13. This CDR3 has 15 amino acids. CDR3 sequence: CASTKIGTGIGEQYF. In nucleotides, the CDR3 is TGTGCCAGCACCAAAATAGGGACAGGGATTGGCGAGCAGTACTTC.

The sample holds many counts of this clonotype. J is TRBJ1-1 and V is TRBV6-5, with no clear D. This CDR3 has 14 amino acids. V dropped 1 base and J dropped 1 base, with 7 bases sitting between them. CDR1 and CDR2 from the germline V gene are MNHEY and SVGAGI. CDR3 DNA: TGTGCCAGCAGTTACTACCCGGGGAACACTGAAGCTTTCTTT. Translation gives CASSYYPGNTEAFF.

This chain connects TRBV7-2 to TRBJ2-3; the D is unclear. This CDR3 contains 14 residues. The V end was cut by 2 bases, the J end by 4 bases, with 10 bases between. CDR1 SGHTA and CDR2 FQGNSA come from the germline V gene. CDR3 bases: TGTGCCAGCAGCTTACGAAGGTTACCAGATACGCAGTATTTT. It yields the protein CASSLRRLPDTQYF. Looking up the rest from reference TRBV7-2 and TRBJ2-3 gives the full variable domain: GAGVSQSPSNKVTEKGKDVELRCDPISGHTALYWYRQSLGQGLEFLIYFQGNSAPDKSGLPSDRFSAERTGGSVSTLTIQRTQQEDSAVYLCASSLRRLPDTQYFGPGTRLTVL.

This clonotype was seen repeatedly, ten times or more. This chain joins TRBV27 and TRBJ2-2, with D unclear. This CDR3 region has 15 residues. From germline, CDR1 is MNHEY and CDR2 SMNVEV (reference sequence). Trimming removed 3 bases at V and 0 bases at J, with 8 bases between. The chain's CDR3 is CASSLSLSNTGELFF. As DNA, the CDR3 is TGTGCCAGCAGTTTGAGTCTATCGAACACCGGGGAGCTGTTTTTT.

This clonotype appeared a few times. The chain links TRBV18 to TRBJ2-7, with D tentatively TRBD2 (5 bases). The V end was cut by 4 bases, the J end by 5 bases, with 9 bases between. Looked up from germline, CDR1 is KGHSH and CDR2 is LQKENI. The CDR3 extends over 12 amino acids. The chain's CDR3 is CASSLLADEQYF. CDR3 coding DNA: TGTGCCAGCTCACTCCTAGCAGACGAGCAGTACTTC.

This sequence joins TRBV7-3 and TRBJ2-1, with D uncertain. Deletions cut 8 bases from V and 1 base from J, with 9 bases between. CDR3 length equals 13 residues. Germline V lookup: CDR1 SGHTA, CDR2 FQGTGA. The CDR3 region is CASAVGSYNEQFF. CDR3 nucleotide sequence: TGTGCCAGCGCCGTGGGTTCCTACAATGAGCAGTTCTTC. Full variable domain (remainder filled in from reference TRBV7-3 and TRBJ2-1): GAGVSQTPSNKVTEKGKYVELRCDPISGHTALYWYRQSLGQGPEFLIYFQGTGAADDSGLPNDRFFAVRPEGSVSTLKIQRTERGDSAVYLCASAVGSYNEQFFGPGTRLTVL.

The table lists this clonotype with many counts. The V gene is TRBV6-1, the J gene TRBJ2-7; the D gene could be TRBD1 or TRBD2 (5 bases each). V was clipped by 5 bases and J by 7 bases, with 21 bases between them. Germline CDR1 reads MNHNS; CDR2 reads SASEGT. The CDR3 extends over 15 amino acids. Written as DNA, the CDR3 is TGTGCCAGCAGTCCACCCGGGGCAATAGGGAGTGAGCAGTACTTC. Protein sequence: CASSPPGAIGSEQYF.

This clonotype was picked up a small number of times. J is TRBJ2-7 and V is TRBV7-2; 9 nucleotides match TRBD1. The trim removed 3 bases at V and 3 bases at J, leaving 12 bases unmatched. The CDR3 is 17 amino acids. Looked up from germline, CDR1 is SGHTA and CDR2 is FQGNSA. The CDR3 DNA reads as TGTGCCAGCAGCTTCGCCGGGACAGGGTGGCCCCTCTACGAGCAGTACTTC. This codes for CASSFAGTGWPLYEQYF.

The chain links TRBV7-6 to TRBJ2-1, with D uncertain. Trimming left V 3 bases short and J 2 bases short, with 11 bases between. There are 15 residues in the CDR3. CDR1 SGHVS and CDR2 FNYEAQ come from the germline V gene. The CDR3 sequence: CASSLGLLPYNEQFF. CDR3 bases: TGTGCCAGCAGCTTGGGTTTGCTTCCCTACAATGAGCAGTTCTTC.

This clonotype was counted a few times. The CDR3 sequence: CASSQDVGSGANVLTF. As DNA, the CDR3 is TGCGCCAGCAGCCAAGATGTAGGATCTGGGGCCAACGTCCTGACTTTC. This rearrangement joins TRBV4-3 to TRBJ2-6; no reliable D call. This CDR3 is 16 amino acids long. Trimming cost V 0 bases and J 1 base, with 7 bases left between them. Germline assignment: CDR1 LGHNA and CDR2 YSLEER.

This chain links TRBV12-3 or TRBV12-4 with TRBJ2-2, with 15 bases identical to TRBD2. With V trimmed by 6 bases and J by 5 bases, 7 bases remained unmatched. This CDR3 comprises 17 residues. CDR3 in amino acids: CASRQGLAGGQTGELFF. The CDR3 DNA follows: TGTGCCAGCAGACAAGGACTAGCGGGAGGGCAGACCGGGGAGCTGTTTTTT.

The rearrangement links TRBV5-1 to TRBJ1-2; TRBD1 matches 11 bases. The length of the CDR3 is 13 residues. The trim removed 4 bases at V and 14 bases at J, leaving 10 bases unmatched. The V gene's germline CDR1 is SGHRS and CDR2 YFSETQ. CDR3 sequence: CASSPGQGASVTF. In DNA form, the CDR3 reads TGCGCCAGCAGCCCCGGACAGGGGGCTAGTGTGACCTTC.

The V and J genes are TRBV5-1 and TRBJ2-7; D possibly matches TRBD1 or TRBD2 (6 bases each). CDR1 is SGHRS, CDR2 YFSETQ, per germline. The ends were cut back, 7 bases at V and 6 bases at J, with 32 bases in the middle. The CDR3 contains 18 residues. CDR3 DNA: TGCGCCAGCTCCACCACAATACAGGGCCTCTCCGGGAGCGGCGAGCAGTACTTC. Its protein is CASSTTIQGLSGSGEQYF. Variable domain in full (rest from reference TRBV5-1 and TRBJ2-7): KAGVTQTPRYLIKTRGQQVTLSCSPISGHRSVSWYQQTPGQGLQFLFEYFSETQRNKGNFPGRFSGRQFSNSRSEMNVSTLELGDSALYLCASSTTIQGLSGSGEQYFGPGTRLTVT.

There are a few counts of this clonotype. The chain links TRBV7-6 to TRBJ2-2, with 12 bases that match TRBD2. Germline V gene sequence: CDR1 SGHVS, CDR2 FNYEAQ. V lost 4 bases, J lost 5 bases, and 11 bases stayed unmatched. The CDR3 loop spans 18 amino acids. The CDR3, as DNA: TGTGCCAGCAGCTCCTACAGGGGCACTAGCGGGAGGACCGGGGAGCTGTTTTTT. It encodes CASSSYRGTSGRTGELFF.

The chain uses TRBV29-1 and TRBJ1-3, with a tentative D call TRBD1 (6 bases). The V gene lost 5 bases and the J gene lost 2 bases, with 10 bases spanning the gap. CDR1 and CDR2 (germline): SQVTM, ANQGSEA. This CDR3 comprises 13 residues. CDR3: CSVQQGAGNTIYF. The CDR3 DNA reads TGCAGCGTTCAACAGGGTGCTGGAAACACCATATATTTT. Complete variable domain (other parts from reference TRBV29-1 and TRBJ1-3): SAVISQKPSRDICQRGTSLTIQCQVDSQVTMMFWYRQQPGQSLTLIATANQGSEATYESGFVIDKFPISRPNLTFSTLTVSNMSPEDSSIYLCSVQQGAGNTIYFGEGSWLTVV.

The J gene is TRBJ2-1, the V gene TRBV2, with D maybe TRBD1 (5 bases). The V end was cut by 2 bases, the J end by 5 bases, with 7 bases between. The CDR3 consists of 13 residues. Germline assignment: CDR1 SNHLY and CDR2 FYNNEI. As DNA, the CDR3 is TGTGCCAGCAGTGAACCAGGGAACAATGAGCAGTTCTTC. Amino acid sequence: CASSEPGNNEQFF.

J is TRBJ2-1 and V is TRBV3-1, with 8 bases that match TRBD2. Trimming took 3 bases from V and 5 from J; bases not matched to a gene: 3. There are 14 residues in the CDR3. The germline CDR1 and CDR2 sequences are LGHDT and YNNKEL (reference sequence). CDR3 sequence (DNA): TGTGCCAGCAGCCATGGACTAGCTAACAATGAGCAGTTCTTC. It is translated as CASSHGLANNEQFF.

The sample holds a few counts of this clonotype. The chain joins TRBV20-1 to TRBJ1-5; TRBD1 is a possible D gene (5 bases). There are 13 residues in the CDR3. The germline gives CDR1 DFQATT, CDR2 SNEGSKA (reference sequence). Trimming stripped 5 bases from V and 4 bases from J, with 12 bases between. The CDR3 nucleotides are TGCAGTGCTGCCCGAGGGGCAAATCAGCCCCAGCATTTT. As protein: CSAARGANQPQHF.

This clonotype occurred many times. The V gene is TRBV12-3 or TRBV12-4, the J gene TRBJ2-3; TRBD2 is a possible D gene (6 bases). The CDR3 covers 13 residues. V lost 7 bases and J lost 9, with 17 bases in between. In DNA form, the CDR3 reads TGTGCCAGCAACCCGGGTGGAGGGGCGACGCAGTATTTT. This gives the protein CASNPGGGATQYF.

The chain is built from TRBV15 and TRBJ1-2, with D hard to call. The CDR3 has 14 amino acids. Trimming left V 0 bases short and J 5 bases short, with 10 bases between. CDR1 LNHNV and CDR2 YYDKDF come from the germline V gene (reference sequence). CDR3 residues: CATSRDPGWYGYTF. The CDR3 coding sequence is TGTGCCACCAGCAGAGATCCGGGTTGGTATGGCTACACCTTC.

V is TRBV19 and J is TRBJ2-7; D is ambiguous. Per the germline V gene, CDR1 is LNHDA and CDR2 is SQIVND (reference sequence). V shed 4 bases and J shed 3 bases, with 4 bases lying between them. The CDR3 is 11 amino acids. CDR3 sequence (DNA): TGTGCCAGTAGTAATTACTACGAGCAGTACTTC. Protein sequence: CASSNYYEQYF.

In its sample, this clonotype was seen a few times. The chain joins TRBV20-1 to TRBJ2-3; tentatively, D is TRBD1 (5 bases). The germline CDR1 and CDR2 sequences are DFQATT and SNEGSKA (reference sequence). The CDR3 has 13 amino acids. Trimming pared 5 bases from V and 7 bases from J, leaving 16 bases between. The CDR3 here is CSARNPGPNTQYF. The CDR3, as DNA: TGCAGTGCTCGGAATCCAGGGCCAAATACGCAGTATTTT.